The T cell receptor beta chain under discussion was sequenced for a study of control samples from healthy donors and cancer patients. The germline CDR1 and CDR2 sequences are MNHEY and SMNVEV (reference sequence). This CDR3 has 14 amino acids. V shed 9 bases and J 1 base; nucleotides not matched to a gene: 9. Measured with immunoSEQ multiplex PCR; TCRdb has only the in-frame clones, and not every one. The table shows around 43,000 clones, with more than 85% occurring only once. Sequencing was performed on blood. The rearrangement links TRBV27 to TRBJ2-7; 7 nucleotides line up with TRBD1. This TCR was sampled from a woman aged 45-65 years in good health. The CDR3 DNA reads as TGTGCCAGAACCCGGGACAGCGCGTCCTACGAGCAGTACTTC. Encoded protein: CARTRDSASYEQYF.